This TCR beta chain was recorded in a study of a mutant IDH1 vaccine in newly diagnosed glioma. Study-level information: Treated patients, approximately 60% male and around 38% female, averaged about 40 years of age.

V dropped 6 bases and J dropped 8; count of bases not matched to a gene: 7. From germline, CDR1 is MGHRA and CDR2 YSYEKL. The CDR3 extends over 13 amino acids. Clones were read by immunoSEQ multiplex PCR, and TCRdb kept only the in-frame ones, dropping some. Of about 68,000 clones listed, more than 70% are singletons. With regard to this clone: Its antigen remains unidentified.

Time point denoted: week 35, safety follow-up. Vaccine doses each comprised 300 ug of mutant IDH1 20-mer peptide, with topical imiquimod. Patients in the study were vaccinated eight times, receiving shots in weeks 1, 3, 5, 7, 11, 15, 19 and 23. The donors had new WHO grade 3 or 4 astrocytomas; these were IDH1-mutant and ATRX-lost. The sample consisted of PBMCs, taken from a glioma patient whose treatment included an IDH1 peptide vaccine. The clonotype comes from a young man with glioma. This chain joins TRBV4-1 and TRBJ1-2, with 9 bases aligning to TRBD1. DNA for the CDR3: TGCGCCAGCAGTCAACAGGGGGCGCGGGGCTACACCTTC. Protein product: CASSQQGARGYTF.